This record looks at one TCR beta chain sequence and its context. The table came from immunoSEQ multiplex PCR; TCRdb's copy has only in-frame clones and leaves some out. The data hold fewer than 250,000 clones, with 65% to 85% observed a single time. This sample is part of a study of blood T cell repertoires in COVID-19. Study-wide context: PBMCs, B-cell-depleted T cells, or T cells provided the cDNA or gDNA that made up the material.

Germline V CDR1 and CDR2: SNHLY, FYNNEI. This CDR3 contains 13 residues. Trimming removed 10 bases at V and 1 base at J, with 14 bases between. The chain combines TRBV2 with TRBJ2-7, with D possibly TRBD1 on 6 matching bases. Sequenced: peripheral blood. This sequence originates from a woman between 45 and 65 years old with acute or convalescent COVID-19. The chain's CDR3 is CATRGTGSYEQYF. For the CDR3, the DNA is TGTGCCACCAGGGGAACAGGGTCCTACGAGCAGTACTTC.